What follows are 6 T cell receptor beta chains derived from one specimen sequenced in a study of naive and memory T cell subsets. No antigen has been assigned to these receptors. Study conclusions and caveats: Possibly reflecting memory cells re-expressing CD45RA, a few larger clonotypes occurred in naive repertoires, especially CD8.

Both TRBC1 and TRBC2 were covered by a beta constant-region primer of two equimolar oligonucleotides. Four rounds of PCR amplified the ligated cDNA using nested alpha and beta constant-region primers plus SP2. TCRdb passed the UMI-ligation and nested PCR reads through MiXCR, listing each CDR3 protein once. The repertoire includes about 90,000 distinct CDR3 sequences, roughly 12% of them detected once, and more than 0.11% sits in the top ten. The sample consisted of naive CD4+ T cells from blood. These receptor sequences come from a human donor in good health.

The CDR3 nucleotides read TGTGCCAGCAGCTTAGCGGGAACCGCCCGAGAAGAGACCCAGTACTTC. Its translation is CASSLAGTAREETQYF. J is TRBJ2-5 and V is TRBV7-2; no clear D. Germline values: CDR1 SGHTA, CDR2 FQGNSA. Trimming pared 0 bases from V and 3 bases from J, leaving 14 bases between. The CDR3 is 16 amino acids.

This clonotype was seen a few times. The genes are TRBV6-2 or TRBV6-3 and TRBJ1-1; 7 nucleotides match TRBD1. V lost 4 bases and J lost 0; bases outside the gene matches: 8. CDR1 is MNHEY, CDR2 SVGEGT, per germline. This CDR3 is 16 amino acids long. The CDR3 loop reads CASSLGTVFMNTEAFF. The DNA of the CDR3 is TGTGCCAGCAGTTTGGGGACAGTTTTTATGAACACTGAAGCTTTCTTT.

As DNA, the CDR3 is TGTGCCACCAGTGAGTCGGGACAGGGTAACGAGCAGTACTTC. This gives the protein CATSESGQGNEQYF. The chain uses TRBV24-1 and TRBJ2-7; TRBD1 agrees at 9 bases. The V gene end was trimmed by 4 bases and the J gene end by 5 bases; junction bases not matched to a gene: 5. Germline CDR1 reads KGHDR; CDR2 reads SFDVKD. The CDR3 length is 14 residues.

CDR3 region: CASSQAGGTANTGELFF. CDR3 sequence (DNA): TGCGCCAGCAGCCAAGCGGGGGGGACCGCGAACACCGGGGAGCTGTTTTTT. The chain recombines TRBV4-3 with TRBJ2-2; 8 bases are shared with TRBD2. The CDR3 spans 17 residues. Germline V gene lookup returns CDR1 LGHNA and CDR2 YSLEER. Trimming at V came to 1 base and at J to 0 bases, leaving 4 bases not matched to a gene.

J is TRBJ1-4 and V is TRBV12-3 or TRBV12-4; weak D call: TRBD1 (6 bases). The CDR3 length is 14 residues. The V gene lost 6 bases and the J gene lost 5 bases, with 13 bases spanning the gap. CDR3 residues: CASSKTGSNEKLFF. As DNA, the CDR3 is TGTGCCAGCAGCAAAACAGGGTCCAATGAAAAACTGTTTTTT.

About this clonotype: Germline is not matched at one junction end, which may reflect a read error. J is TRBJ1-6 and V is TRBV18; 8 nucleotides match TRBD1. Germline assignment: CDR1 KGHSH and CDR2 LQKENI. The CDR3 spans 16 residues. The DNA for the CDR3 is TGTGCCAGCTCACAAACGCTGGGACAGGCTAATTTACCCCTCCACTTT. It encodes CASSQTLGQANLPLHF. The whole variable domain, remainder taken from reference TRBV18 and TRBJ1-6, is NAGVMQNPRHLVRRRGQEARLRCSPMKGHSHVYWYRQLPEEGLKFMVYLQKENIIDESGMPKERFSAEFPKEGPSILRIQQVVRGDSAAYFCASSQTLGQANLPLHFGNGTRLTVT.